A selection of T cell receptor beta chains follows, all from one sample in a study of T cell responses to AZD1222 COVID-19 vaccine. TCRdb's table, derived via immunoSEQ multiplex PCR, lists solely in-frame clones and lacks some. The sample lists under 150,000 clones, 85% to 95% seen once, with under 3.5% in the top ten. The sample in question was peripheral blood, obtained on day 0 of AZD1222 vaccination. The origin of the receptors is an adult in good health. The CDR3 runs from the conserved cysteine through the conserved F or W. The D gene is left open where the match is weak. Where a row states a size, it is once, few, many or the class of an expanded clone; other rows omit it.

abundance | j_gene | v_gene | d_gene | CDR3aa | CDR3nt
. | TRBJ1-2 | TRBV7-8 | . | CASSLEDTRRYYGYTF | TGTGCCAGCAGCTTAGAGGATACGCGACGCTACTATGGCTACACCTTC
. | TRBJ2-2 | TRBV7-9 | . | CAAVHNTGELFF | TGTGCCGCTGTACATAACACCGGGGAGCTGTTTTTT
. | TRBJ1-5 | TRBV28 | TRBD1 | CASSRSQGATSNQPQHF | TGTGCCAGCAGTCGCTCGCAGGGGGCAACAAGCAATCAGCCCCAGCATTTT
. | TRBJ1-1 | TRBV28 | . | CASSFIVNTEAFF | TGTGCCAGCAGTTTTATCGTGAACACTGAAGCTTTCTTT
. | TRBJ2-5 | TRBV27 | TRBD2 | CASSSLAGAQETQYF | TGTGCCAGCAGTTCTCTAGCGGGAGCCCAAGAGACCCAGTACTTC
. | TRBJ1-2 | TRBV15 | . | CATSRDLIDRNYGYTF | TGTGCCACCAGCAGAGATCTGATCGACAGAAACTATGGCTACACCTTC
. | TRBJ1-1 | TRBV10-3 | TRBD1 | CAISESRGTGNTEAFF | TGTGCCATCAGTGAGTCTCGAGGGACAGGGAACACTGAAGCTTTCTTT
. | TRBJ2-1 | TRBV24-1 | . | CATSDPLLLEQFF | TGTGCCACCAGTGACCCCCTTCTACTGGAGCAGTTCTTC
. | TRBJ2-3 | TRBV24-1 | TRBD2 | CATSGTSGSGDTQYF | TGTGCCACCTCCGGGACTAGCGGGTCTGGGGATACGCAGTATTTT
. | TRBJ1-5 | TRBV2 | . | CASSWDGGNQPQHF | TGTGCCAGCAGTTGGGACGGCGGCAATCAGCCCCAGCATTTT
. | TRBJ2-2 | TRBV5-1 | TRBD2 | CASSLVLAGGLTGELFF | TGCGCCAGCAGCTTGGTCCTAGCGGGAGGGCTTACCGGGGAGCTGTTTTTT
. | TRBJ2-1 | TRBV24-1 | TRBD1 | CATSDSRTGDNEQFF | TGTGCCACCAGTGATTCCCGGACAGGGGACAATGAGCAGTTCTTC
once | TRBJ1-6 | TRBV30 | . | CAWSAYGTPEGFNSPLHF | TGTGCCTGGAGCGCCTATGGGACCCCTGAGGGTTTTAATTCACCCCTCCACTTT
. | TRBJ2-5 | TRBV5-1 | . | CASSLIQGIQETQYF | TGCGCCAGCAGCTTGATCCAGGGGATCCAAGAGACCCAGTACTTC
. | TRBJ1-2 | TRBV2 | TRBD1 | CASSKDRNNYGYTF | TGTGCCAGCAGCAAGGACAGGAACAACTATGGCTACACCTTC
. | TRBJ2-7 | TRBV19 | . | CAKRPPSSYEQYF | TGTGCCAAAAGGCCCCCCAGCTCCTACGAGCAGTACTTC